This T cell receptor beta chain was profiled in a study of blood T cells in healthy people across ages. In this sample, this clonotype turned up a few times. Its cognate antigen is unknown. Primers used in a second PCR of about 7 to 12 cycles were a sample-barcoded 5' primer and a J-beta primer mix. TCRdb recomputed calls from the 5' RACE reads with MiXCR, one row per CDR3 protein. The table has roughly 800,000 distinct CDR3 sequences, about 55% seen once. V lost 1 base to trimming and J lost 2 bases; unmatched junction nucleotides: 4. The CDR3 is made up of 16 amino acids. Looked up from germline, CDR1 is SGHTA and CDR2 is FQGNSA. Study findings and constraints: Per-million-T-cell TCR beta diversity fell roughly linearly with age.

The sequence came from an elderly man in good health. Sequencing was done on a sample of blood. The rearrangement joins TRBV7-2 to TRBJ2-4; 8 nucleotides match TRBD2. Here the CDR3 reads CASSLDRGRSKNIQYF. DNA of the CDR3: TGTGCCAGCAGCTTAGACCGCGGGAGGTCCAAAAACATTCAGTACTTC.